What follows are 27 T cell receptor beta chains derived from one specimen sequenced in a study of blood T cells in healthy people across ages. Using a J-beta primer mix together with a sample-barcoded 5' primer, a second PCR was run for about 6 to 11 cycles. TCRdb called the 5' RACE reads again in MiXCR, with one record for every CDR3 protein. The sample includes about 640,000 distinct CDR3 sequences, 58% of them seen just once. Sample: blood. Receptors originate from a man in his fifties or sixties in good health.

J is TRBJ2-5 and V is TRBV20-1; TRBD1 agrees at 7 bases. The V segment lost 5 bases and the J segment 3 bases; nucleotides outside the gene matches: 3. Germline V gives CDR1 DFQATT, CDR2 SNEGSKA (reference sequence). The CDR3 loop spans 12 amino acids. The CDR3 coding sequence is TGCAGTGCTCCAGACAGGGAAGAGACCCAGTACTTC. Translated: CSAPDREETQYF.

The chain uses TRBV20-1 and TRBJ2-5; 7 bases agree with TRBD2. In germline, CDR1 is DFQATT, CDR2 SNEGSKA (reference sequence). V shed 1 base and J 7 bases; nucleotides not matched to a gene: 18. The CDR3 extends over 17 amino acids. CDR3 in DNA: TGCAGTGCTAGAGGGGAGGGGTGGTTAGCGGCTACCGGGACCCAGTACTTC. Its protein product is CSARGEGWLAATGTQYF.

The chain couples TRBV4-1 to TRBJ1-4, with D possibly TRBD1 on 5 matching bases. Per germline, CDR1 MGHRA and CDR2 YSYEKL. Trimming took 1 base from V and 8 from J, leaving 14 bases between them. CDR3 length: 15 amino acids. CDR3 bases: TGCGCCAGCAGCCAAGTAGGGTCGGGGGACGAAAAACTGTTTTTT. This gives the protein CASSQVGSGDEKLFF.

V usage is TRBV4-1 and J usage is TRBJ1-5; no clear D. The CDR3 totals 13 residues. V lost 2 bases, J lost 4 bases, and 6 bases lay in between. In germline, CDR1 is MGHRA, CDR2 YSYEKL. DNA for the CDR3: TGCGCCAGCAGCCAATTTGGTAATCAGCCCCAGCATTTT. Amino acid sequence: CASSQFGNQPQHF.

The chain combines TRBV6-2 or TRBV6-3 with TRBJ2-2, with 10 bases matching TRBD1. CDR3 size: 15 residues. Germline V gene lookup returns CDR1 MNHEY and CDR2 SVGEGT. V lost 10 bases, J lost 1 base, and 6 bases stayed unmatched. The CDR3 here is CAIRGQGENTGELFF. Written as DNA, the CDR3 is TGTGCCATCAGAGGACAGGGGGAGAACACCGGGGAGCTGTTTTTT.

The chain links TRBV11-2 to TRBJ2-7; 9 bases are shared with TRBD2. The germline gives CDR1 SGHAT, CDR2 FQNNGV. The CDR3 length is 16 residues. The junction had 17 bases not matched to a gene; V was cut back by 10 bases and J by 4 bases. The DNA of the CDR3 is TGTGCCACCTTGGGCATCAGCGGGGGGTTGACTTACGAGCAGTACTTC. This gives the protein CATLGISGGLTYEQYF.

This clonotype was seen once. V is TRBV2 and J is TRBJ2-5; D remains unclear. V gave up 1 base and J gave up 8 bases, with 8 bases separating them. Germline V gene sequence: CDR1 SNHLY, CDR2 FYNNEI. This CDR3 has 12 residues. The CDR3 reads CASSEVPVTQYF. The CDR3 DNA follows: TGTGCCAGCAGTGAAGTCCCGGTAACCCAGTACTTC.

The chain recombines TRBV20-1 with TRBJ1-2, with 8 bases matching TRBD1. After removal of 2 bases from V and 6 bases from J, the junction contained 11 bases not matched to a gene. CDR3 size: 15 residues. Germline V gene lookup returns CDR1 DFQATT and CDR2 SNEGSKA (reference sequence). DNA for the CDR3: TGCAGTGCTAGACCCCCTTTGACAGGGGAGGATGGCTACACCTTC. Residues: CSARPPLTGEDGYTF.

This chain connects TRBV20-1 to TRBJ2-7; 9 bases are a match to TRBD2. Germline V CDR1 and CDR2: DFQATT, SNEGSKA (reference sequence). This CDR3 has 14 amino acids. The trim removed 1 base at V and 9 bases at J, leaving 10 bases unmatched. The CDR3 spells CSARALAGHNGQYF. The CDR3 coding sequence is TGCAGTGCTAGAGCCCTAGCGGGACACAATGGGCAGTACTTC.

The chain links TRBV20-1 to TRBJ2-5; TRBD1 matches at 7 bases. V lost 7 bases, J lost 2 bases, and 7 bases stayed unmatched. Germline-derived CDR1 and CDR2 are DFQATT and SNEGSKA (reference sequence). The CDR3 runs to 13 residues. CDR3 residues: CSEGDRGQETQYF. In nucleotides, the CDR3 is TGCAGTGAGGGGGACAGAGGTCAAGAGACCCAGTACTTC.

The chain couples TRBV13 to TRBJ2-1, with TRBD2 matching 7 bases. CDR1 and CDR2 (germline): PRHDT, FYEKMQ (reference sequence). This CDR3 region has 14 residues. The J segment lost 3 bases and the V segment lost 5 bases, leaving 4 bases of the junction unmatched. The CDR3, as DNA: TGTGCCAGCAGCCCATGGACTAGCTACAATGAGCAGTTCTTC. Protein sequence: CASSPWTSYNEQFF.

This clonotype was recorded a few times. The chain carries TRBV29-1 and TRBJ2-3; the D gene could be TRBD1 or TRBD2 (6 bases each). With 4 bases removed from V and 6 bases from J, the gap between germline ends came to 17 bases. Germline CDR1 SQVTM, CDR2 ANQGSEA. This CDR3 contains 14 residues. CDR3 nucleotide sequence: TGCAGCGTTGTCGGTCCCGGGGGCAGGGATACGCAGTATTTT. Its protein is CSVVGPGGRDTQYF.

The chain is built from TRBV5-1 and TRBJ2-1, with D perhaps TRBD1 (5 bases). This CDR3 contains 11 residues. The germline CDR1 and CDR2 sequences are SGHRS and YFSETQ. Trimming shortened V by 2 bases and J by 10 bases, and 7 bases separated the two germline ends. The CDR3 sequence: CASSLDREQFF. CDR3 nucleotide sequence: TGCGCCAGCAGCTTAGACAGAGAGCAGTTCTTC.

CDR3 nucleotide sequence: TGTGCCAGCAGCCCAGGACTAGCGTCCAATGAGCAGTTCTTC. Protein: CASSPGLASNEQFF. The rearrangement joins TRBV3-1 to TRBJ2-1; 9 bases align to TRBD2. Trimming cost V 4 bases and J 6 bases; bases outside gene matches: 4. CDR1 is LGHDT, CDR2 YNNKEL, per germline (reference sequence). The CDR3 is 14 amino acids.

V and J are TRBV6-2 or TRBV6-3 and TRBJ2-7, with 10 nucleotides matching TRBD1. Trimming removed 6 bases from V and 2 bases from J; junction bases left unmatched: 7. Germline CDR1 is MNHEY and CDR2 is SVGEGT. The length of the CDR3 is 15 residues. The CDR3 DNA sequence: TGTGCCAGCAGCACGGGACAGGGGCTTACCTACGAGCAGTACTTC. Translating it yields CASSTGQGLTYEQYF.

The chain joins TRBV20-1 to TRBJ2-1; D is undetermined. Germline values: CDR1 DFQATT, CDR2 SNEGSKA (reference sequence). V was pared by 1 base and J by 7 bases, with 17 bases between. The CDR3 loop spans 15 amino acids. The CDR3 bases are TGCAGTGCTAGAGGATGGGCGCGTGACGGGAATGAGCAGTTCTTC. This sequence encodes CSARGWARDGNEQFF.

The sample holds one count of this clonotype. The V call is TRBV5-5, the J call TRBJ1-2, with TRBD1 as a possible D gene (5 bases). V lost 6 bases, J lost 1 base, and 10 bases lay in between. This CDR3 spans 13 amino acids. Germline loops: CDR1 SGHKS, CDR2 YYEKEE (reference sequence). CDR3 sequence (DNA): TGTGCCAGCACAGGGTTTCTTAACTATGGCTACACCTTC. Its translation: CASTGFLNYGYTF. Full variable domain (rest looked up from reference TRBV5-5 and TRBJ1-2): DAGVTQSPTHLIKTRGQQVTLRCSPISGHKSVSWYQQVLGQGPQFIFQYYEKEERGRGNFPDRFSARQFPNYSSELNVNALLLGDSALYLCASTGFLNYGYTFGSGTRLTVV.

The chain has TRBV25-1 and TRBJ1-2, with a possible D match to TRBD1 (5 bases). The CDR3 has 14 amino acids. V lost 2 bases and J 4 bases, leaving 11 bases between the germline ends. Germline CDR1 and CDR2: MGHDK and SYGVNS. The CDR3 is CASSEGGRTYGYTF. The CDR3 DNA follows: TGTGCCAGCAGTGAAGGGGGACGGACCTATGGCTACACCTTC.

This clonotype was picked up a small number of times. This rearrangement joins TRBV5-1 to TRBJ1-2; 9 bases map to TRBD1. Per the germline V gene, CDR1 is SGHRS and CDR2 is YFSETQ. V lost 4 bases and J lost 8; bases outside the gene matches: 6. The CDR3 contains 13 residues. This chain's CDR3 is CASSLGTGSGYTF. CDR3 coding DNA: TGCGCCAGCAGCCTCGGGACAGGGAGCGGCTACACCTTC.

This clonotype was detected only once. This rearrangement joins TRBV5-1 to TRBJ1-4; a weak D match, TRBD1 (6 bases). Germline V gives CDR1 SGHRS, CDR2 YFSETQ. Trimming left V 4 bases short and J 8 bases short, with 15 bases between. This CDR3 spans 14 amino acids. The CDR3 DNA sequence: TGCGCCAGCAGCCCCAGGGGCCGTCGCGAAAAACTGTTTTTT. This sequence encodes CASSPRGRREKLFF.

CDR3 sequence (DNA): TGTGCCAGCAGCCAAGATGAGGCCAGGGGTATCACCGGGGAGCTGTTTTTT. Protein sequence: CASSQDEARGITGELFF. V usage is TRBV4-2 and J usage is TRBJ2-2; possibly TRBD1 for D (6 bases). Germline assignment: CDR1 LGHNA and CDR2 YNFKEQ. This CDR3 is built from 17 residues. V was trimmed by 0 bases and J by 4 bases, leaving 15 bases between them.

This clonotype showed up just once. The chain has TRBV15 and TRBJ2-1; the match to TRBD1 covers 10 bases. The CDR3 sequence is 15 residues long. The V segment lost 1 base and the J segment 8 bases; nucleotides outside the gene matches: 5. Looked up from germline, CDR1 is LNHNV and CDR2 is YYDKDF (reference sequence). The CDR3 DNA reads TGTGCCACCAGCAGAGGAGGACAGGGGGACCATGAGCAGTTCTTC. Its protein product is CATSRGGQGDHEQFF. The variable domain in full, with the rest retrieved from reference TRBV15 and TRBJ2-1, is DAMVIQNPRYQVTQFGKPVTLSCSQTLNHNVMYWYQQKSSQAPKLLFHYYDKDFNNEADTPDNFQSRRPNTSFCFLDIRSPGLGDTAMYLCATSRGGQGDHEQFFGPGTRLTVL.

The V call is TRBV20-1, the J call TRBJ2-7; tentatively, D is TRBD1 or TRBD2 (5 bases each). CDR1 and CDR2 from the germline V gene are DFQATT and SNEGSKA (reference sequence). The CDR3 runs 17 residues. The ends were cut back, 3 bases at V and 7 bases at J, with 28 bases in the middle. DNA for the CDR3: TGCAGTGCTAGTATGGAGGTAGCCAGCTCGTTGGGGCGGGAGCAGTACTTC. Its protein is CSASMEVASSLGREQYF.

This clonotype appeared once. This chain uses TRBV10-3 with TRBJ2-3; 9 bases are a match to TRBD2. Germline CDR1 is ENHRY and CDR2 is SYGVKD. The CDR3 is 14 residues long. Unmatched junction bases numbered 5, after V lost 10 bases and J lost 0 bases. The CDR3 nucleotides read TGTGCCACCCGACTAGCGGCCAGCACAGATACGCAGTATTTT. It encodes CATRLAASTDTQYF.

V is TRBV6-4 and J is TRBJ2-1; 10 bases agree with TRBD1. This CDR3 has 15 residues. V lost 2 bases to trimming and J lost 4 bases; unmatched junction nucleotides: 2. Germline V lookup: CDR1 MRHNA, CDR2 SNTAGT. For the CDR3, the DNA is TGTGCCAGCAGTGACGGGACAGGGGAGTACAATGAGCAGTTCTTC. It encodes CASSDGTGEYNEQFF.

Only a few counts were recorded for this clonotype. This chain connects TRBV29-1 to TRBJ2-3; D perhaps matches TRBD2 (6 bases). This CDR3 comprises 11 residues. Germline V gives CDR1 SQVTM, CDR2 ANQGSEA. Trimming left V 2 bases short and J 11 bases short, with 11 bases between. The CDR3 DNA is TGCAGCGTTGAATTGGGAGGAAGGCAGTATTTT. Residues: CSVELGGRQYF.

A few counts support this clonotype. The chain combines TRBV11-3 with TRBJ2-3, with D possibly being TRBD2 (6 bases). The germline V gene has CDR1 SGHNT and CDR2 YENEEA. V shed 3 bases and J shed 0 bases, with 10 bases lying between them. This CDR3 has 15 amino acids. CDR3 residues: CASSFRGSSTDTQYF. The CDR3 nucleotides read TGTGCCAGCAGCTTCCGGGGGTCTAGCACAGATACGCAGTATTTT.